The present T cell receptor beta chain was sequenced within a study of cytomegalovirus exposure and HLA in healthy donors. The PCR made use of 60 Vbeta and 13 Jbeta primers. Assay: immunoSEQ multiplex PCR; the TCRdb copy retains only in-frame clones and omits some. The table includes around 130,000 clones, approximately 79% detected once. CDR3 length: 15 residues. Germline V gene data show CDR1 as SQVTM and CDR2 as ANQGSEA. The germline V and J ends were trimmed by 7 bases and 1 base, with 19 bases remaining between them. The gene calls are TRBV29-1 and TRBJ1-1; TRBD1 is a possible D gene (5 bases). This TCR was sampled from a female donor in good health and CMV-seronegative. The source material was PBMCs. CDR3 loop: CSAPGLRGRNTEAFF. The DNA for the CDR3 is TGCAGCGCCCCGGGACTTCGAGGGCGGAACACTGAAGCTTTCTTT.